Below are 25 T cell receptor beta chains sequenced from a single sample in a study of type 1 regulatory T cells. MiXCR, applied by TCRdb to the reads, yields one record per CDR3 protein. The data contain 68,000 or so distinct CDR3 sequences, around 49% of them singletons. What these receptors recognize is not known. The sample comprised cultured non-Tr1 T cells, either the whole culture or a sorted T cell fraction (not recorded which). The receptors here all came from a human donor in good health.

This clonotype appeared a single time. The chain recombines TRBV6-6 with TRBJ2-2; maybe TRBD1 (6 bases). Trimming took 6 bases from V and 3 from J, leaving 17 bases between them. The germline gives CDR1 MNHNY, CDR2 SVGAGI (reference sequence). This CDR3 spans 16 amino acids. The CDR3 bases are TGTGCCAGCAGCTCCCCAGGGGCGATCGACACCGGGGAGCTGTTTTTT. This sequence encodes CASSSPGAIDTGELFF.

Regarding this clonotype: A junction end diverges from the germline sequence, so it may reflect a read error. The chain carries TRBV7-2 and TRBJ1-2, with unresolved D. The germline CDR1 and CDR2 sequences are SGHTA and FQGNSA. This CDR3 comprises 14 residues. As DNA, the CDR3 is TGTGCCAGCAGCTTAGTAGGGTCCGACTATAGCTACACCTTC. Translated: CASSLVGSDYSYTF.

This clonotype was seen more than once but under ten times. The gene calls are TRBV11-2 and TRBJ2-3; D unclear. The CDR3 consists of 19 residues. From germline, CDR1 is SGHAT and CDR2 FQNNGV. Trimming removed 5 bases from V and 0 bases from J, with 24 bases in between. The CDR3 DNA follows: TGTGCCAGCAGCCCACGAGCCGGGCGCTTCACTACTAGCACAGATACGCAGTATTTT. It specifies CASSPRAGRFTTSTDTQYF.

This clonotype was seen a few times. The chain employs TRBV18 and TRBJ2-7, with 7 bases fitting TRBD1. This CDR3 has 14 amino acids. V shed 3 bases, J shed 5 bases, and the junction held 7 bases outside the gene matches. Germline assignment: CDR1 KGHSH and CDR2 LQKENI. CDR3 sequence reads: CASSPDRVFDEQYF. As DNA, the CDR3 is TGTGCCAGCTCACCCGACAGGGTTTTCGACGAGCAGTACTTC.

This clonotype has just one count. This rearrangement joins TRBV20-1 to TRBJ2-7; 7 bases agree with TRBD2. Unmatched junction bases numbered 8, after V lost 0 bases and J lost 0 bases. Per germline, CDR1 DFQATT and CDR2 SNEGSKA (reference sequence). This CDR3 is built from 16 residues. CDR3 DNA sequence: TGCAGTGCTAGAGATCATAGCGGGTCTAGCTCCTACGAGCAGTACTTC. It translates to CSARDHSGSSSYEQYF.

The chain couples TRBV4-2 to TRBJ2-2; D gene unclear. Germline CDR1 LGHNA, CDR2 YNFKEQ. The CDR3 runs 15 residues. Trimming shortened V by 0 bases and J by 2 bases, and 7 bases separated the two germline ends. The chain's CDR3 is CASSQDLPNTGELFF. In nucleotides, the CDR3 is TGTGCCAGCAGCCAAGATCTCCCTAACACCGGGGAGCTGTTTTTT.

The CDR3 bases are TGTGCCAGCAGCATTGATGCCGGGGGCCGAGAAGAGACCCAGTACTTC. It is translated as CASSIDAGGREETQYF. The chain employs TRBV5-6 and TRBJ2-5; D is tentatively TRBD1 or TRBD2 (6 bases each). V was pared by 4 bases and J by 3 bases, with 19 bases between. Germline lookup yields CDR1 SGHDT and CDR2 YYEEEE. This CDR3 region has 16 residues.

The chain recombines TRBV7-9 with TRBJ1-6, with TRBD1 as a possible D gene (5 bases). Germline CDR1 is SEHNR and CDR2 is FQNEAQ (reference sequence). The CDR3 has 15 residues. Trimming shortened V by 5 bases and J by 10 bases, and 18 bases separated the two germline ends. CDR3 amino acids: CASSQRRDDRSPLHF. CDR3 nucleotide sequence: TGTGCCAGCAGCCAGAGGCGGGACGACAGATCACCCCTCCACTTT.

The chain couples TRBV9 to TRBJ2-5; 10 bases match TRBD1. CDR3 size: 15 residues. Germline V lookup: CDR1 SGDLS, CDR2 YYNGEE. The junction had 3 bases not matched to a gene; V was cut back by 0 bases and J by 4 bases. CDR3 residues: CASSVGGQGGETQYF. The CDR3 region has the DNA TGTGCCAGCAGCGTAGGTGGACAGGGGGGAGAGACCCAGTACTTC. Together with reference TRBV9 and TRBJ2-5, the CDR3 gives the full variable domain: DSGVTQTPKHLITATGQRVTLRCSPRSGDLSVYWYQQSLDQGLQFLIQYYNGEERAKGNILERFSAQQFPDLHSELNLSSLELGDSALYFCASSVGGQGGETQYFGPGTRLLVL.

The chain recombines TRBV4-1 with TRBJ2-1; D is possibly TRBD2 (6 bases). This CDR3 spans 15 amino acids. Germline V CDR1 and CDR2: MGHRA, YSYEKL. The germline V and J ends were trimmed by 0 bases and 4 bases, with 10 bases remaining between them. CDR3 in amino acids: CASSQDPAGYNEQFF. In DNA form, the CDR3 reads TGCGCCAGCAGCCAAGACCCGGCGGGGTACAATGAGCAGTTCTTC.

This chain connects TRBV7-8 to TRBJ2-1; perhaps TRBD2 as D (5 bases). The germline CDR1 and CDR2 sequences are SGHVS and FQNEAQ. This CDR3 contains 14 residues. Trimming left V 5 bases short and J 4 bases short, with 12 bases between. Here the CDR3 DNA reads TGTGCCAGCAGCCCAAGACTACCGTACAATGAGCAGTTCTTC. As protein: CASSPRLPYNEQFF.

V usage is TRBV7-2 and J usage is TRBJ2-7, with D maybe TRBD2 (5 bases). The V gene's germline CDR1 is SGHTA and CDR2 FQGNSA. Trimming pared 1 base from V and 6 bases from J, leaving 7 bases between. The CDR3 is 12 residues long. The CDR3 loop is CASSLVSGEQYF. The CDR3 DNA follows: TGTGCCAGCAGCTTAGTGAGCGGCGAGCAGTACTTC.

This clonotype was found a few times. This chain connects TRBV6-5 to TRBJ2-7; a weak D match, TRBD1 (5 bases). The V end lost 7 bases, the J end lost 2 bases, and 18 bases lay between the germline ends. This CDR3 has 15 amino acids. In germline, CDR1 is MNHEY, CDR2 SVGAGI. The CDR3 bases are TGTGCCAGCAAAATGGGGCCAGGGCTCACCTACGAGCAGTACTTC. It is translated as CASKMGPGLTYEQYF.

This clonotype appeared a few times. The chain uses TRBV7-9 and TRBJ2-1; tentative D call: TRBD2 (5 bases). Germline V gene sequence: CDR1 SEHNR, CDR2 FQNEAQ (reference sequence). CDR3 length: 15 amino acids. Trimming left V 5 bases short and J 0 bases short, with 11 bases between. Written as DNA, the CDR3 is TGTGCCAGCAGCCGTCTCCGGGACTCCTACAATGAGCAGTTCTTC. Amino acids: CASSRLRDSYNEQFF.

In its sample, this clonotype was seen a few times. The V and J genes are TRBV7-2 and TRBJ1-2; D unclear. The CDR3 runs to 13 residues. V was shortened by 1 base and J by 4 bases, with 7 bases between the two germline ends. CDR1 is SGHTA, CDR2 FQGNSA, per germline. The CDR3 region is CASSLEHIYGYTF. CDR3 DNA sequence: TGTGCCAGCAGCTTAGAACACATCTATGGCTACACCTTC. The full variable domain, rest sourced from reference TRBV7-2 and TRBJ1-2, is GAGVSQSPSNKVTEKGKDVELRCDPISGHTALYWYRQSLGQGLEFLIYFQGNSAPDKSGLPSDRFSAERTGGSVSTLTIQRTQQEDSAVYLCASSLEHIYGYTFGSGTRLTVV.

This clonotype has just a few counts. The chain employs TRBV7-2 and TRBJ2-3; the D gene could be TRBD1 or TRBD2 (5 bases each). This CDR3 comprises 14 residues. V lost 5 bases and J lost 2, with 11 bases in between. CDR1 and CDR2 (germline): SGHTA, FQGNSA. The CDR3 DNA sequence: TGTGCCAGCAGCATCCGGGGCCTCACAGATACGCAGTATTTT. The encoded protein is CASSIRGLTDTQYF.

Points on this clonotype: The germline gene is not matched at one end of the junction; a read error may be the cause. The V gene is TRBV7-7, the J gene TRBJ2-2; 11 nucleotides line up with TRBD2. This CDR3 is 16 amino acids long. CDR1 and CDR2 from the germline V gene are SSHAT and FNYEAQ (reference sequence). CDR3 in amino acids: CASSLTSGGHTGELFF. In nucleotides, the CDR3 is TGTGCTAGCAGCTTAACTAGCGGGGGCCACACCGGGGAGCTGTTTTTT.

The chain links TRBV7-9 to TRBJ2-7; D uncertain. The germline V and J ends were trimmed by 5 bases and 2 bases, with 13 bases remaining between them. The CDR3 contains 14 residues. The germline V gene encodes CDR1 SEHNR and CDR2 FQNEAQ (reference sequence). The DNA of the CDR3 is TGTGCCAGCAGCGGCAGCGACGCCACCTACGAGCAGTACTTC. Residues: CASSGSDATYEQYF. Drawing the rest from reference TRBV7-9 and TRBJ2-7, the complete variable domain is DTGVSQNPRHKITKRGQNVTFRCDPISEHNRLYWYRQTLGQGPEFLTYFQNEAQLEKSRLLSDRFSAERPKGSFSTLEIQRTEQGDSAMYLCASSGSDATYEQYFGPGTRLTVT.

This clonotype was counted only a few times. This sequence joins TRBV20-1 and TRBJ2-1, with TRBD2 matching over 8 bases. Germline values: CDR1 DFQATT, CDR2 SNEGSKA (reference sequence). The CDR3 has 14 amino acids. V shed 1 base and J 7 bases; nucleotides not matched to a gene: 6. CDR3 nucleotides: TGCAGTGCTAGAGTAGGACTAGCTCTAAATGAGCAGTTCTTC. This translates into CSARVGLALNEQFF.

This clonotype was observed once. This sequence joins TRBV12-3 or TRBV12-4 and TRBJ2-7; D is possibly TRBD1 or TRBD2 (6 bases each). The CDR3 runs 16 residues. V lost 2 bases and J 0 bases, leaving 14 bases between the germline ends. Here the CDR3 reads CASSLRVRGPSYEQYF. The CDR3 coding sequence is TGTGCCAGCAGTTTAAGGGTTCGGGGGCCCTCCTACGAGCAGTACTTC.

The V and J genes are TRBV7-2 and TRBJ2-7; D is ambiguous. V dropped 5 bases and J dropped 3 bases, with 8 bases sitting between them. CDR3 length: 12 residues. Germline V CDR1 and CDR2: SGHTA, FQGNSA. CDR3 DNA: TGTGCCAGCAGCCCCAACAGCTACGAGCAGTACTTC. Translation: CASSPNSYEQYF.

This clonotype was observed a few times. This rearrangement joins TRBV3-1 to TRBJ2-2; 9 nucleotides agree with TRBD2. V lost 3 bases, J lost 5 bases, and 7 bases stayed unmatched. CDR3 length: 16 residues. Germline V CDR1 and CDR2: LGHDT, YNNKEL (reference sequence). The CDR3 DNA follows: TGTGCCAGCAGCCATTCGTCGCGGGGGGGAACCGGGGAGCTGTTTTTT. This codes for CASSHSSRGGTGELFF.

The rearrangement joins TRBV5-1 to TRBJ2-1; 8 bases fit TRBD1. CDR3 length: 15 residues. With 4 bases clipped from V and 1 base from J, the junction kept 4 bases outside the gene matches. The germline gives CDR1 SGHRS, CDR2 YFSETQ. The CDR3 nucleotides are TGCGCCAGCAGCGATAGGACAGGGTCCTACAATGAGCAGTTCTTC. Encoded protein: CASSDRTGSYNEQFF.

This clonotype was seen more than once but under ten times. This chain joins TRBV21-1 and TRBJ2-7; the listed D gene, TRBD2, was not tested against the DNA. TRBV21-1 is a documented pseudogene. This CDR3 spans 17 amino acids. The CDR3 DNA sequence: TGTGCCAGCAGCAACGGCTTCCTAGCGGGGGGTTCCTACGAGCAGTACTTC. Protein: CASSNGFLAGGSYEQYF.

The rearrangement uses TRBV20-1 and TRBJ2-3; TRBD2 aligns across 7 bases. After removal of 4 bases from V and 4 bases from J, the junction contained 14 bases not matched to a gene. CDR3 length: 16 amino acids. CDR1 DFQATT and CDR2 SNEGSKA come from the germline V gene (reference sequence). For the CDR3, the DNA is TGCAGTGCTATCCTGCTGACTAGCAGCCCGCCAGATACGCAGTATTTT. Its protein is CSAILLTSSPPDTQYF.